This TCR beta chain originates from a study of OX40 agonist ivuxolimab in advanced cancers. Concerning this clone: No antigen is known for it.

No patient had autoimmune disease or received systemic immunosuppression. Sampled blood was obtained at baseline, cycle 4 day 1, and cycle 7 day 1. V shed 2 bases and J 8 bases; nucleotides not matched to a gene: 7. Germline V gene sequence: CDR1 MNHNS, CDR2 SASEGT. There are 15 residues in the CDR3. Study-wide points: CD8+ T cells were the subset that, on average, had more expanded clones than CD4+.

TCRdb keeps only in-frame clones here, not all; method: immunoSEQ multiplex PCR. The table includes roughly 50,000 clones, 80% detected once. The chain has TRBV6-1 and TRBJ1-2; 11 bases agree with TRBD1. The sample consisted of CD4+ or CD8+ T cells sorted from blood, taken in a trial of the OX40 agonist ivuxolimab. This TCR derives from an adult with an advanced solid tumor such as melanoma, head and neck, liver or kidney cancer. CDR3 region: CASSENWDRGVGYTF. Here the CDR3 DNA reads TGTGCCAGCAGTGAAAATTGGGACAGGGGGGTCGGCTACACCTTC.